These T cell receptor beta chains were read from a single sample in a study of blood T cells in healthy people across ages. TCRdb ran MiXCR on the 5' RACE reads and lists one entry per CDR3 protein. The sample yields approximately 1.5 million distinct CDR3 sequences, roughly a third seen once. The sequencing sample was made of blood. Receptors were obtained from a woman younger than 45 in good health. Both conserved end residues are part of each CDR3. A D gene is named only where the DNA matches it firmly. Only some rows state a clone size, as once, few, many or a class for expanded clones.

TRBV18	NA	TRBJ2-7	NA	TGTGCCAGCTCACCGGGACACAGAGGTGTCTACGAGCAGTACTTC	CASSPGHRGVYEQYF
TRBV15	NA	TRBJ2-7	NA	TGTGCCACCAGCAAAACTAACGGACGCCAACTGTACGAGCAGTACTTC	CATSKTNGRQLYEQYF
TRBV4-2	TRBD1	TRBJ1-2	NA	TGTGCCAGCAGCCAGAACGACAGGGGCGGCTACACCTTC	CASSQNDRGGYTF
TRBV10-3	TRBD1	TRBJ1-1	NA	TGTGCCATCAGGGAGGGGGCAGGGGGCACTGAAGCTTTCTTT	CAIREGAGGTEAFF
TRBV28	NA	TRBJ2-7	NA	TGTGCCAGCAGTGGCCCTCGGGGTGGAACTCCAACGGGCGAGCAGTACTTC	CASSGPRGGTPTGEQYF
TRBV11-2	TRBD1	TRBJ2-4	few	TGTGCCAGCAGCCGAGACAGGGATTTGGGAGAGCAGTACTTC	CASSRDRDLGEQYF
TRBV20-1	NA	TRBJ2-7	NA	TGCAGTGCTAGAGATCTCGGCGGCAGAATCTACGAGCAGTACTTC	CSARDLGGRIYEQYF
TRBV9	TRBD1	TRBJ1-2	NA	TGTGCCAGCAGCGTGTCCCTACAGGGGTCCTATGGCTACACCTTC	CASSVSLQGSYGYTF
TRBV27	NA	TRBJ2-5	few	TGTGCCAGCAGGGTTTTTGGGGGGGCCGAGACCCAGTACTTC	CASRVFGGAETQYF
TRBV29-1	NA	TRBJ1-1	few	TGCAGCGTTGTCTCTCAGAGCAAGAACACTGAAGCTTTCTTT	CSVVSQSKNTEAFF
TRBV27	TRBD2	TRBJ2-1	NA	TGTGCCAGCAGTTTGCGGGGGGATTACAATGAGCAGTTCTTC	CASSLRGDYNEQFF
TRBV29-1	NA	TRBJ1-5	few	TGCAGCTTTGCAGAAAATAGCAATCAGCCCCAGCATTTT	CSFAENSNQPQHF
TRBV29-1	NA	TRBJ1-2	NA	TGCAGCGTTGAGGGGCCAACAGGGTTTCGAGGAAATGGCTACACCTTC	CSVEGPTGFRGNGYTF
TRBV29-1	NA	TRBJ2-1	NA	TGCAGCGCACCGGACAGCTTATACGATGAGCAGTTCTTC	CSAPDSLYDEQFF
TRBV5-1	NA	TRBJ2-1	NA	TGCGCCAGCAGCTTGGATGGGGATAGCTCCTACAATGAGCAGTTCTTC	CASSLDGDSSYNEQFF
TRBV5-1	TRBD2	TRBJ2-5	NA	TGCGCCAGCAGCTTGCAGGGGACTAGCGGGAGGGTAGCGGAGACCCAGTACTTC	CASSLQGTSGRVAETQYF
TRBV5-1	TRBD2	TRBJ2-1	NA	TGCGCCAGCAGCGCCCCGGGACTAGCACCCCACAATGAGCAGTTCTTC	CASSAPGLAPHNEQFF
TRBV28	NA	TRBJ1-2	NA	TGTACCAGCAAGGGGGACACGCGTAACTATGGCTACACCTTC	CTSKGDTRNYGYTF
TRBV12-3/TRBV12-4	TRBD2	TRBJ2-1	NA	TGTGCCAGCAGTGAAGCGGGAGGGGGGCGTGAGCAGTTCTTC	CASSEAGGGREQFF
TRBV18	NA	TRBJ2-6	few	TGTGCCAGCTCACCACCGGCGGCAGGCGTATCTGGGGCCAACGTCCTGACTTTC	CASSPPAAGVSGANVLTF
TRBV7-3	NA	TRBJ2-3	few	TGTGCCAGCAGCCCAGGGACTTGCCGAGAAGATACGCAGTATTTT	CASSPGTCREDTQYF
TRBV21-1	NA	TRBJ1-2	once	TGTGCCAGCAGCAAAGAGGATAACTATGGCTACACCTTC	CASSKEDNYGYTF
TRBV7-3	NA	TRBJ2-1	many	TGTGCCAGCAGCCCGGACCACTCCTACAATGAGCAGTTCTTC	CASSPDHSYNEQFF
TRBV28	NA	TRBJ2-7	few	TGTGCCACCCTTGGGACACCATTATACGAGCAGTACTTC	CATLGTPLYEQYF
TRBV29-1	TRBD1	TRBJ1-2	few	TGCAGCGTCGGGTGGACAGGGAACTATGGCTACACCTTC	CSVGWTGNYGYTF
TRBV5-6	TRBD2	TRBJ2-7	NA	TGTGCCAGCAGCCGCGCTCGGGGGGTAGCGGGAGGATCAAGCTCCTACGAGCAGTACTTC	CASSRARGVAGGSSSYEQYF
TRBV4-1	NA	TRBJ1-2	many	TGCGCCAGCAGCCAAGACAGCTATGGCTACACCTTC	CASSQDSYGYTF
TRBV2	NA	TRBJ2-3	NA	TGTGCCAGCGTGCGGGCGAGCCGCACAGATACGCAGTATTTT	CASVRASRTDTQYF
TRBV14	NA	TRBJ2-7	NA	TGTGCCAGCAGCCAATTCCCCTTGGGCGAGCAGTACTTC	CASSQFPLGEQYF
TRBV7-2	NA	TRBJ1-6	few	TGTGCCAGCAGCCGTTCGGTGGGTGAAGTATTCAATTCACCCCTCCACTTT	CASSRSVGEVFNSPLHF
TRBV7-2	NA	TRBJ2-5	many	TGTGCCAGCAGCTTCCGGGAAGGCGCCCAGTACTTC	CASSFREGAQYF
TRBV20-1	NA	TRBJ2-1	NA	TGCAGTGCAAAGGGTAACGGCTCCTACAATGAGCAGTTCTTC	CSAKGNGSYNEQFF
TRBV6-5	NA	TRBJ1-1	NA	TGTGCCAGCAGCCAAGCCCCATCGGGGGGAACTGAAGCTTTCTTT	CASSQAPSGGTEAFF
TRBV7-9	TRBD2	TRBJ2-7	few	TGTGCCAGGCGGGGGGCCACCTACGAGCAGTACTTC	CARRGATYEQYF
TRBV4-1	TRBD2	TRBJ2-4	many	TGCGCCAGCAGCCCCATCCCCGGGGCAGCGGGAGGGCGCGAGGCCAAAAACATTCAGTACTTC	CASSPIPGAAGGREAKNIQYF
TRBV2	NA	TRBJ2-3	few	TGTGCCAGCGGTCCCGGGACCTCGCTTTGGTATTTT	CASGPGTSLWYF
TRBV28	NA	TRBJ2-6	many	TGTGCCAGCAGGCCGTACTCTGGGGCCAACGTCCTGACTTTC	CASRPYSGANVLTF
TRBV20-1	NA	TRBJ1-4	NA	TGCAGTGCGGCTGGGGGTGGGGGTGGTGAAAAACTGTTTTTT	CSAAGGGGGEKLFF
TRBV6-5	NA	TRBJ2-7	NA	TGTGCCAGCAGTTACTCAATACCAGACTACGAGCAGTACTTC	CASSYSIPDYEQYF
TRBV6-1	NA	TRBJ2-5	NA	TGTGCCAGCAGTGTGACAGCCGATGGTGGTCAGTACTTC	CASSVTADGGQYF
TRBV3-1	TRBD2	TRBJ2-2	NA	TGTGCCAGCAGCCAGAGCGGGAGGGCCTCAGGGGAGCTGTTTTTT	CASSQSGRASGELFF
TRBV7-3	NA	TRBJ2-2	NA	TGTGCCAGCAGCTTATTAGGGGGGCGGACCGCCGGGGAGCTGTTTTTT	CASSLLGGRTAGELFF
TRBV4-1	NA	TRBJ2-7	few	TGCGCCAGCAGCCAAGGTTACAGCTACGAGCAGTACTTC	CASSQGYSYEQYF
TRBV7-2	TRBD1	TRBJ2-6	many	TGTGCCAGCAGCTTATGGGCCAAACAGGGGGCTGGGGCCAACGTCCTGACTTTC	CASSLWAKQGAGANVLTF
TRBV28	NA	TRBJ2-4	NA	TGTGCCAGCAGTTCAAAAACAGGCGAGTTGTACTTC	CASSSKTGELYF
TRBV6-1	TRBD1	TRBJ2-1	NA	TGTGCCAGCAGTGGATACAGGGGGTCGGACAATGAGCAGTTCTTC	CASSGYRGSDNEQFF
TRBV20-1	TRBD2	TRBJ2-3	few	TGCAGTGCTATACAACCTAGCGGGACCCCAGATACGCAGTATTTT	CSAIQPSGTPDTQYF